This TCR beta chain derives from a study of shared clonotypes between healthy human individuals. Whole-study results and caveats: The authors sampled blood alone, and tissue repertoires likely differ.

In regard to this clone: Antigen: not known.

Deep-level settings were used for running the assay. It was across several immunoSEQ plates that each subset's genomic DNA was evenly split. Here immunoSEQ multiplex PCR was the method, and the copy in TCRdb shows in-frame clones only, minus some. The table shows about 490,000 clones, with around three quarters occurring only once. The germline V gene has CDR1 SGHAT and CDR2 FQNNGV. The V and J ends lost 5 bases and 4 bases, in that order; junction bases with no gene match: 20. There are 19 residues in the CDR3. Those who donated were healthy HIV-negative adults, with no recent acute infections or vaccinations reported.

The V gene is TRBV11-2, the J gene TRBJ2-3; TRBD2 matches at 8 bases. Sequencing was done on a sample of PBMCs. The TCR comes from a woman aged 40-49 years in good health. Some clones in this sample may be carry-over from other donors' samples. DNA of the CDR3: TGTGCCAGCAGCCTCCTCGGGAAGGCGGGACTAGAGGCCGCAGATACGCAGTATTTT. Translating gives CASSLLGKAGLEAADTQYF.